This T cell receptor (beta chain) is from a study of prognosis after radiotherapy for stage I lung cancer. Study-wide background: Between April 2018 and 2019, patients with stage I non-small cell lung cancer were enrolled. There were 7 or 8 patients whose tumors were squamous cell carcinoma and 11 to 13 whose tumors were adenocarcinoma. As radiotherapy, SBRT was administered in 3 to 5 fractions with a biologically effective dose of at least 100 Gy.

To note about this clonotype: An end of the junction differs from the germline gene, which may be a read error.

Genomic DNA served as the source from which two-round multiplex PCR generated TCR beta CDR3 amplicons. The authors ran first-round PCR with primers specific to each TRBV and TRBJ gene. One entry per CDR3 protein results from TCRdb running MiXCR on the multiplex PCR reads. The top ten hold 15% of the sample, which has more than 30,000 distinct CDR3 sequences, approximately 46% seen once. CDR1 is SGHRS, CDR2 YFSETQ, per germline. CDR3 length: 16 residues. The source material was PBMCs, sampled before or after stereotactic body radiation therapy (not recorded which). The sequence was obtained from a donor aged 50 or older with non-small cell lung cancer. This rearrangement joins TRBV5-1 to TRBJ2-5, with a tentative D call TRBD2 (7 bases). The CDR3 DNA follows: TGCGCCATCAGCTTGAGCGGGACATTAGGTCATGAGACCCAGTACTTC. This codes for CAISLSGTLGHETQYF.